The present TCR beta chain was sequenced within a study of blood T cell repertoires in COVID-19. Original processing notes: Amplification from reference gene primers served as the basis for estimated nucleated cell counts. TCRdb keeps only in-frame clones here, not all; method: immunoSEQ multiplex PCR. Clone size and the V and J calls come from that table; the DNA yielded D and trimming. The profile covers some 400,000 clones, with about nine tenths appearing a single time and 1.7% taken by the ten largest. Recruitment covered 20 to 25 US areas and drew participants whose ages spanned about 18 to 90 years. Symptom resolution, clearance, or two negative PCRs marked the recovered donors of Cohort 3. Per germline, CDR1 SGHAT and CDR2 FQNNGV. CDR3 length equals 15 residues. V was trimmed by 6 bases and J by 1 base, leaving 13 bases between them. This clone occurred once.

The sequencing input was PBMCs or T cells enriched from blood (not recorded which). The chain has TRBV11-2 and TRBJ1-3; D not certain. This sequence was found in a woman in her twenties or thirties who had recovered from COVID-19. The CDR3 coding sequence is TGTGCCAGCAGGCCCGAACTTTTTTCTGGAAACACCATATATTTT. Its protein is CASRPELFSGNTIYF.